One and the same sample provided the 16 T cell receptor beta chains below, sequenced in a study of blood T cell repertoires in COVID-19. Sequencing used immunoSEQ multiplex PCR; TCRdb keeps in-frame clones, though not all of them. In the table there are approximately 350,000 clones, 80% to 90% of which are singletons. The sequencing sample was made of PBMCs or T cells enriched from blood (not recorded which). Receptors were obtained from a man aged 18 to 30 who had recovered from COVID-19.

The chain carries TRBV19 and TRBJ1-5, with 8 bases that match TRBD1. The germline V gene has CDR1 LNHDA and CDR2 SQIVND (reference sequence). CDR3 length: 15 amino acids. The junction had 8 bases not matched to a gene; V was cut back by 3 bases and J by 7 bases. The CDR3 bases are TGTGCCAGTAGTATCCCAATGACAGGGGCGCAGCCCCAGCATTTT. It is translated as CASSIPMTGAQPQHF.

The chain couples TRBV5-1 to TRBJ2-7, with 9 bases aligning to TRBD2. CDR1 and CDR2 (germline): SGHRS, YFSETQ. V was clipped by 0 bases and J by 6 bases; unmatched bases: 4. The CDR3 is 14 residues long. CDR3 bases: TGCGCCAGCAGCTTGGGAAGAGCGGGAGGCGAGCAGTACTTC. Translated, it gives CASSLGRAGGEQYF.

The chain employs TRBV11-2 and TRBJ2-7; 8 bases match TRBD1. In germline, CDR1 is SGHAT, CDR2 FQNNGV. This CDR3 is 15 amino acids long. V shed 5 bases and J 3 bases; nucleotides not matched to a gene: 9. In nucleotides, the CDR3 is TGTGCCAGCAGCCCCCCGGACAGGGATTTCTACGAGCAGTACTTC. As protein: CASSPPDRDFYEQYF.

The rearrangement links TRBV12-5 to TRBJ2-1; 12 bases fit TRBD2. CDR1 is LGHNT, CDR2 FRNRAP, per germline. The CDR3 runs 17 residues. V trimming: 1 base; J trimming: 7 bases; junction bases outside the gene matches: 8. CDR3 in amino acids: CASGLALTSGSRNEQFF. CDR3 DNA sequence: TGTGCTAGTGGTTTGGCCCTGACTAGCGGGAGTAGAAATGAGCAGTTCTTC.

This rearrangement joins TRBV5-4 to TRBJ2-5, with D possibly matching TRBD1 (6 bases). Trimming shortened V by 4 bases and J by 5 bases, and 18 bases separated the two germline ends. The CDR3 is 15 amino acids. Germline V gives CDR1 SGHNT, CDR2 YYREEE (reference sequence). CDR3 in DNA: TGTGCCAGCAGCCCCAGCGTCGCCCAGGGGGAGACCCAGTACTTC. It yields the protein CASSPSVAQGETQYF.

V is TRBV6-1 and J is TRBJ1-4; 8 nucleotides line up with TRBD1. CDR1 MNHNS and CDR2 SASEGT come from the germline V gene. V trimming: 3 bases; J trimming: 7 bases; junction bases outside the gene matches: 10. This CDR3 spans 16 amino acids. The CDR3 spells CASSDGTGGMPEKLFF. DNA of the CDR3: TGTGCCAGCAGTGACGGTACAGGGGGGATGCCTGAAAAACTGTTTTTT.

The rearrangement uses TRBV9 and TRBJ1-2, with TRBD1 matching over 11 bases. The CDR3 spans 15 residues. Germline values: CDR1 SGDLS, CDR2 YYNGEE. The trim removed 4 bases at V and 7 bases at J, leaving 9 bases unmatched. CDR3 protein: CASSPPTGTGGGYTF. As DNA, the CDR3 is TGTGCCAGCAGCCCCCCAACCGGGACAGGGGGTGGCTACACCTTC.

The V and J genes are TRBV27 and TRBJ2-1; a possible D gene is TRBD2 (5 bases). The CDR3 is 15 residues long. Trimming took 5 bases from V and 8 from J, leaving 19 bases between them. CDR1 is MNHEY and CDR2 is SMNVEV in the germline V gene (reference sequence). The DNA of the CDR3 is TGTGCCAGCAGTCCGCGAAACTCACTAGGAGATGAGCAGTTCTTC. It codes for CASSPRNSLGDEQFF.

The chain recombines TRBV5-4 with TRBJ2-3; D is possibly TRBD2 (6 bases). Germline values: CDR1 SGHNT, CDR2 YYREEE (reference sequence). CDR3 size: 15 residues. The V and J ends lost 6 bases and 1 base respectively, with 15 bases between them. CDR3 in DNA: TGTGCCAGCACCCCCCACGGGAGAGGCACAGATACGCAGTATTTT. This translates into CASTPHGRGTDTQYF.

The V call is TRBV2, the J call TRBJ2-7; D possibly corresponds to TRBD1 (6 bases). Trimming removed 1 base at V and 5 bases at J, with 9 bases between. The germline V gene has CDR1 SNHLY and CDR2 FYNNEI. The CDR3 consists of 13 residues. The CDR3 nucleotides are TGTGCCAGCAGTGAAGAAAGGGGGAACGAGCAGTACTTC. It codes for CASSEERGNEQYF. Looking up the rest from reference TRBV2 and TRBJ2-7 gives the full variable domain: EPEVTQTPSHQVTQMGQEVILRCVPISNHLYFYWYRQILGQKVEFLVSFYNNEISEKSEIFDDQFSVERPDGSNFTLKIRSTKLEDSAMYFCASSEERGNEQYFGPGTRLTVT.

In its sample, this clone was seen once. The V gene is TRBV10-3, the J gene TRBJ2-7; 8 nucleotides match TRBD2. V trimming: 6 bases; J trimming: 1 base; junction bases outside the gene matches: 5. CDR1 is ENHRY and CDR2 is SYGVKD in the germline V gene. The length of the CDR3 is 14 residues. In nucleotides, the CDR3 is TGTGCCATCAGGAGGACTAGCAGGTCCTACGAGCAGTACTTC. Residues: CAIRRTSRSYEQYF.

This sequence joins TRBV3-1 (or the pseudogene TRBV3-2) and TRBJ1-1; 9 nucleotides agree with TRBD1. The V gene's germline CDR1 is LGHDT and CDR2 YNNKEL (reference sequence). The ends lost 5 bases at V and 2 bases at J; junction bases unmatched: 3. The CDR3 is 14 residues long. The CDR3, as DNA: TGTGCCAGCAGCTACAGGGGGCCCAACACTGAAGCTTTCTTT. Its protein product is CASSYRGPNTEAFF.

The rearrangement links TRBV6-5 to TRBJ2-1; D might be TRBD2 (6 bases). In germline, CDR1 is MNHEY, CDR2 SVGAGI. The CDR3 spans 15 residues. Between the trimmed V and J ends, which lost 2 bases and 7 bases, there was a span of 15 bases. The CDR3 region is CASSYGGTSGNEQFF. In DNA form, the CDR3 reads TGTGCCAGCAGTTACGGAGGGACCTCAGGGAATGAGCAGTTCTTC.

In its sample, this clone was seen a few times. This chain uses TRBV28 with TRBJ1-5, with D unresolved. CDR1 and CDR2 from the germline V gene are MDHEN and SYDVKM. Trimming removed 6 bases from V and 6 bases from J, with 9 bases in between. CDR3 length: 12 amino acids. The CDR3 protein is CASRLAGQPQHF. The DNA for the CDR3 is TGTGCCAGCAGACTAGCGGGTCAGCCCCAGCATTTT.

The chain carries TRBV18 and TRBJ1-5; D unresolved. The CDR3 sequence is 22 residues long. Germline V gene data show CDR1 as KGHSH and CDR2 as LQKENI. V was clipped by 3 bases and J by 0 bases, with 30 bases between them. CDR3 protein: CASSPITFHGRGGDYSNQPQHF. CDR3 nucleotides: TGTGCCAGCTCACCCATAACGTTTCATGGACGGGGAGGAGATTATAGCAATCAGCCCCAGCATTTT.

This clone occurred once. The rearrangement joins TRBV19 to TRBJ1-2, with 9 bases fitting TRBD1. Looked up from germline, CDR1 is LNHDA and CDR2 is SQIVND (reference sequence). CDR3 length: 14 residues. V trimming: 3 bases; J trimming: 8 bases; junction bases outside the gene matches: 7. The CDR3 reads CASSILQGAKGYTF. Written as DNA, the CDR3 is TGTGCCAGTAGTATCCTACAGGGGGCGAAAGGCTACACCTTC.